The 32 T cell receptor beta chains presented below share a single source sample, sequenced in a study of regulatory T cells in long-lasting Graves disease. Library construction for TCR beta used iRepertoire HTBI primers and Arm-PCR of CDR3 regions. One entry per CDR3 protein results from TCRdb running MiXCR on the multiplex PCR reads. The data contain a few hundred thousand distinct CDR3 sequences, around 21% of them seen just once; the ten biggest clones take up approximately 14%. Regarding time point: newly diagnosed GD, antithyroid drugs for less than 3 months. From RNA extracted from PBMCs, the TCR library was made. The input for sequencing was peripheral blood mononuclear cells (PBMCs), taken at new diagnosis, from a patient treated with antithyroid drugs. Receptors originate from a female donor with Graves disease.

This clonotype was counted a few times. A single base separates this from a much larger clone, so it may be a read error. The chain has TRBV7-2 and TRBJ2-7; 8 bases are shared with TRBD2. CDR1 SGHTA and CDR2 FQGNSA come from the germline V gene. Unmatched junction bases numbered 2, after V lost 5 bases and J lost 2 bases. CDR3 length equals 13 residues. CDR3 sequence reads: CASSQRGTYEQYF. The CDR3 nucleotides read TGTGCCAGCAGCCAGCGGGGGACCTACGAGCAGTACTTC.

This clonotype was seen repeatedly, ten times or more. CDR3 coding DNA: TGTGCCAGCAGTTTATCGGTCAGGACCTACGAGCAGTACTTC. Protein product: CASSLSVRTYEQYF. The chain carries TRBV27 and TRBJ2-7, with D hard to call. The CDR3 totals 14 residues. V gave up 0 bases and J gave up 2 bases, with 8 bases separating them. Germline V CDR1 and CDR2: MNHEY, SMNVEV (reference sequence).

A few counts support this clonotype. The chain recombines TRBV3-1 with TRBJ1-2, with a tentative D call TRBD1 (6 bases). The V gene's germline CDR1 is LGHDT and CDR2 YNNKEL (reference sequence). The CDR3 has 13 residues. Trimming removed 0 bases from V and 12 bases from J, with 14 bases in between. The CDR3 loop reads CASSQDRRGRNTF. CDR3 coding DNA: TGTGCCAGCAGCCAAGACAGGAGGGGGAGGAACACCTTC.

This clonotype occurred many times. The chain has TRBV6-1 and TRBJ2-1, with D hard to call. Trimming left V 8 bases short and J 12 bases short, with 20 bases between. The CDR3 is made up of 13 amino acids. Germline CDR1 and CDR2: MNHNS and SASEGT. CDR3 DNA sequence: TGTGCCAGCCACGATTCCTCCATGAGTGGGCAGTTCTTC. Its translation is CASHDSSMSGQFF.

Concerning this clonotype itself: This may be a read error, as it is one base from a much larger clone. This sequence joins TRBV4-2 and TRBJ2-2; 8 positions agree with TRBD1. Germline V gives CDR1 LGHNA, CDR2 YNFKEQ. This CDR3 contains 14 residues. Trimming at V came to 6 bases and at J to 3 bases, leaving 3 bases not matched to a gene. The CDR3 here is CASRRQGYTGELFF. Written as DNA, the CDR3 is TGTGCCAGCAGGCGACAGGGGTACACCGGGGAGCTGTTTTTT.

This clonotype has a count of ten or more. The chain employs TRBV30 and TRBJ2-5, with unresolved D. The germline gives CDR1 GTSNPN, CDR2 SVGIG (reference sequence). V lost 4 bases and J lost 2, with 5 bases in between. The CDR3 spans 11 residues. CDR3 region: CAWTRQETQYF. CDR3 sequence (DNA): TGTGCCTGGACACGGCAAGAGACCCAGTACTTC.

At least ten counts were recorded for this clonotype. The chain uses TRBV28 and TRBJ2-1, with D perhaps given as TRBD1 or TRBD2 (6 bases each). Looked up from germline, CDR1 is MDHEN and CDR2 is SYDVKM. The V end lost 4 bases, the J end lost 8 bases, and 24 bases lay between the germline ends. There are 17 residues in the CDR3. The CDR3 loop is CASSYGRGPDQSHEQFF. The CDR3 coding sequence is TGTGCCAGCAGTTACGGCCGGGGGCCAGATCAGTCCCATGAGCAGTTCTTC.

This clonotype was counted many times. This CDR3 reads CASSLVVAAQNNEQFF. The CDR3 DNA is TGTGCCAGCAGCTTAGTGGTGGCAGCCCAAAACAATGAGCAGTTCTTC. The J gene is TRBJ2-1, the V gene TRBV7-2; unclear D gene. The CDR3 extends over 16 amino acids. The V and J ends lost 1 base and 5 bases respectively, with 15 bases between them. Germline assignment: CDR1 SGHTA and CDR2 FQGNSA.

This clonotype was seen ten or more times. CDR3 coding DNA: TGCGCCAGCAGCTCCGACAGTCGAAATGAAAAACTGTTTTTT. The encoded protein is CASSSDSRNEKLFF. This chain links TRBV5-1 with TRBJ1-4; possible D gene TRBD1, 5 bases. CDR1 is SGHRS and CDR2 is YFSETQ in the germline V gene. V lost 3 bases and J 5 bases, leaving 11 bases between the germline ends. This CDR3 is 14 amino acids long. The full variable domain, rest sourced from reference TRBV5-1 and TRBJ1-4, is KAGVTQTPRYLIKTRGQQVTLSCSPISGHRSVSWYQQTPGQGLQFLFEYFSETQRNKGNFPGRFSGRQFSNSRSEMNVSTLELGDSALYLCASSSDSRNEKLFFGSGTQLSVL.

This clonotype was counted at least ten times. The rearrangement joins TRBV11-3 to TRBJ2-7; TRBD1 matches 8 bases. Germline CDR1 and CDR2: SGHNT and YENEEA. V lost 5 bases, J lost 4 bases, and 10 bases stayed unmatched. The CDR3 extends over 15 amino acids. Here the CDR3 reads CASSAISGGGYEQYF. DNA of the CDR3: TGTGCCAGCAGCGCGATCTCAGGGGGCGGATACGAGCAGTACTTC. Full variable domain (missing parts from reference TRBV11-3 and TRBJ2-7): EAGVVQSPRYKIIEKKQPVAFWCNPISGHNTLYWYLQNLGQGPELLIRYENEEAVDDSQLPKDRFSAERLKGVDSTLKIQPAELGDSAVYLCASSAISGGGYEQYFGPGTRLTVT.

This clonotype was detected ten times or more. This sequence joins TRBV5-1 and TRBJ2-7, with TRBD1 matching over 8 bases. The ends lost 4 bases at V and 5 bases at J; junction bases unmatched: 11. The CDR3 runs 15 residues. Germline lookup yields CDR1 SGHRS and CDR2 YFSETQ. Here the CDR3 DNA reads TGCGCCAGCAGCGCGGAGGGACAGGCTTTCGACGAGCAGTACTTC. Translation: CASSAEGQAFDEQYF. Full variable domain (outside the CDR3, taken from reference TRBV5-1 and TRBJ2-7): KAGVTQTPRYLIKTRGQQVTLSCSPISGHRSVSWYQQTPGQGLQFLFEYFSETQRNKGNFPGRFSGRQFSNSRSEMNVSTLELGDSALYLCASSAEGQAFDEQYFGPGTRLTVT.

This clonotype was found many times. V and J are TRBV7-9 and TRBJ2-7; D remains ambiguous. The CDR3 consists of 15 residues. Germline V gene lookup returns CDR1 SEHNR and CDR2 FQNEAQ (reference sequence). V lost 1 base, J lost 3 bases, and 13 bases lay in between. In DNA, the CDR3 is TGTGCCAGCAGCTTAGACTCAAAAAAGAGCTACGAGCAGTACTTC. Translation gives CASSLDSKKSYEQYF.

Comments on this clonotype: A single base is all that separates this from a far larger clone, so a read error is likely. The rearrangement links TRBV11-2 to TRBJ2-3; TRBD2 matches at 10 bases. The DNA matches TRBJ2-1 better at its end, which makes the J call doubtful. The germline gives CDR1 SGHAT, CDR2 FQNNGV. The CDR3 sequence is 13 residues long. CDR3 region: CASSQGLACEQFF. The CDR3 DNA reads TGTGCCAGCAGCCAGGGACTAGCGTGTGAGCAGTTCTTC.

Worth noting for this clonotype: A much larger clone differs by one base, so this may be a read error. The V and J genes are TRBV28 and TRBJ1-2; no reliable D call. Germline V gene sequence: CDR1 MDHEN, CDR2 SYDVKM. There are 15 residues in the CDR3. Trimming took off 2 bases at V and 4 bases at J, with 14 bases between the two ends. In nucleotides, the CDR3 is TGTGCCAGCAGTTTAGCCTCCCTGGTGGGCTATGGCTACACCTTC. Translation gives CASSLASLVGYGYTF.

This clonotype has only one observation. The chain is built from TRBV11-1 and TRBJ2-1, with 13 bases identical to TRBD2. The V gene's germline CDR1 is SGHAT and CDR2 FQDESV (reference sequence). V lost 5 bases and J lost 8; bases outside the gene matches: 9. The CDR3 spans 16 residues. CDR3 loop: CASSALLAGGGHEQFF. The CDR3 DNA reads as TGTGCCAGCAGCGCGTTACTAGCGGGAGGGGGCCATGAGCAGTTCTTC.

The rearrangement links TRBV30 to TRBJ2-1; possible D gene TRBD1, 6 bases. Germline values: CDR1 GTSNPN, CDR2 SVGIG (reference sequence). The length of the CDR3 is 11 residues. V lost 5 bases and J 7 bases, leaving 9 bases between the germline ends. DNA for the CDR3: TGTGCCTGGTGGACAGTAAATGAGCAGTTCTTC. This encodes CAWWTVNEQFF. Looking up the rest from reference TRBV30 and TRBJ2-1 gives the full variable domain: SQTIHQWPATLVQPVGSPLSLECTVEGTSNPNLYWYRQAAGRGLQLLFYSVGIGQISSEVPQNLSASRPQDRQFILSSKKLLLSDSGFYLCAWWTVNEQFFGPGTRLTVL.

This clonotype was picked up many times. The rearrangement joins TRBV29-1 to TRBJ2-7; D is ambiguous. The CDR3 is 13 residues long. CDR1 and CDR2 (germline): SQVTM, ANQGSEA. The V end lost 3 bases, the J end lost 0 bases, and 9 bases lay between the germline ends. The CDR3: CSVEWADSYEQYF. DNA for the CDR3: TGCAGCGTTGAGTGGGCCGACTCCTACGAGCAGTACTTC.

This chain links TRBV6-2 or TRBV6-3 with TRBJ1-5, with 10 bases that match TRBD1. J lost 4 bases, V lost 6 bases, and 9 bases had no gene match. CDR1 is MNHEY and CDR2 is SVGEGT in the germline V gene. This CDR3 contains 16 residues. The CDR3 DNA follows: TGTGCCAGCAGAAACATTGGACAGGGGGAGAATCAGCCCCAGCATTTT. It yields the protein CASRNIGQGENQPQHF.

The chain employs TRBV6-1 and TRBJ2-3; TRBD2 aligns across 11 bases. The length of the CDR3 is 16 residues. Germline V CDR1 and CDR2: MNHNS, SASEGT. Unmatched junction bases numbered 8, after V lost 6 bases and J lost 3 bases. The CDR3 here is CASRLAGGPGTDTQYF. The CDR3 DNA reads TGTGCCAGCAGATTAGCGGGAGGGCCCGGGACAGATACGCAGTATTTT.

The sample holds many counts of this clonotype. The rearrangement uses TRBV24-1 and TRBJ2-2, with D perhaps matching TRBD2 (5 bases). The V end lost 5 bases, the J end lost 4 bases, and 10 bases lay between the germline ends. The CDR3 spans 14 residues. The germline CDR1 and CDR2 sequences are KGHDR and SFDVKD. The CDR3 DNA reads TGTGCCACCAGTGCCGGGGATCGCACCGGGGAGCTGTTTTTT. Translation: CATSAGDRTGELFF.

This clonotype has a count of ten or more. Here the CDR3 reads CSAADSNTEAFF. Written as DNA, the CDR3 is TGCAGTGCTGCGGACAGCAACACTGAAGCTTTCTTT. The gene calls are TRBV20-1 and TRBJ1-1; the D gene is possibly TRBD1 (6 bases). The germline V gene encodes CDR1 DFQATT and CDR2 SNEGSKA (reference sequence). Trimming removed 5 bases from V and 2 bases from J, with 9 bases in between. The CDR3 runs 12 residues.

This clonotype was found a few times. The V call is TRBV14, the J call TRBJ1-3; D gene ambiguous. The germline V and J ends were trimmed by 0 bases and 0 bases, with 9 bases remaining between them. CDR1 and CDR2 (germline): SGHDN, FVKESK. CDR3 length: 16 residues. Written as DNA, the CDR3 is TGTGCCAGCAGCCAAGAACAGTCATCCTCTGGAAACACCATATATTTT. Protein: CASSQEQSSSGNTIYF.

This clonotype occurred a few times. It differs at one base from a far larger clone, so likely a read error. The CDR3 ends on some other residue instead of the conserved phenylalanine or tryptophan, so this is likely a read error. The genes are TRBV2 and TRBJ2-1; 7 bases agree with TRBD2. The DNA end favors TRBJ2-5, so the J call may be wrong. The CDR3 totals 16 residues. CDR1 is SNHLY, CDR2 FYNNEI, per germline. The DNA for the CDR3 is TGTGCCAGCAGTGAATCTCTAGCGGTGGTCGCGGAGACCCAGTACCTC. Encoded protein: CASSESLAVVAETQYL.

This clonotype was detected many times. The chain has TRBV5-1 and TRBJ2-1, with TRBD1 identical over 12 bases. CDR1 SGHRS and CDR2 YFSETQ come from the germline V gene. V lost 6 bases and J lost 10; bases outside the gene matches: 8. The CDR3 contains 14 residues. The CDR3 nucleotides are TGCGCCAGCAAATCCGGGACAGGGGGCTGGGAGCAGTTCTTC. As protein: CASKSGTGGWEQFF.

This clonotype occurred many times. This chain uses TRBV28 with TRBJ1-6; 7 bases match TRBD1. Unmatched junction bases numbered 14, after V lost 6 bases and J lost 12 bases. The germline CDR1 and CDR2 sequences are MDHEN and SYDVKM. There are 15 residues in the CDR3. This chain's CDR3 is CASSSSGTERRPLHF. The CDR3 DNA reads TGTGCCAGCAGCTCATCCGGGACAGAAAGACGACCCCTCCACTTT. The full variable domain, with the rest looked up from reference TRBV28 and TRBJ1-6, is DVKVTQSSRYLVKRTGEKVFLECVQDMDHENMFWYRQDPGLGLRLIYFSYDVKMKEKGDIPEGYSVSREKKERFSLILESASTNQTSMYLCASSSSGTERRPLHFGNGTRLTVT.

The CDR3 bases are TGCGCCAGCAGTGATCGGAGAGAGCGATCTAATACGCAGTATTTT. This codes for CASSDRRERSNTQYF. The chain couples TRBV10-1 to TRBJ2-3; D ambiguous. CDR1 is WNHNN, CDR2 SYGVQD, per germline (reference sequence). V dropped 3 bases and J dropped 7 bases, with 17 bases sitting between them. There are 15 residues in the CDR3.

Remarks on this clonotype: This likely traces to a read error, being one base from a far larger clone. This CDR3 reads CASSLDHGYEQFF. For the CDR3, the DNA is TGTGCCAGCAGCTTAGATCACGGCTACGAGCAGTTCTTC. The chain has TRBV11-2 and TRBJ2-1; no definite D call. Trimming took 0 bases from V and 10 from J, leaving 10 bases between them. There are 13 residues in the CDR3. Germline lookup yields CDR1 SGHAT and CDR2 FQNNGV.

On this clonotype itself: It is likely a read error: a sequence one base away is far more abundant. V is TRBV2 and J is TRBJ2-7; possible D gene TRBD1, 6 bases. Germline CDR1 is SNHLY and CDR2 is FYNNEI. The CDR3 is 13 residues long. In nucleotides, the CDR3 is TGTGCCACCACACCCTCGGACAGCTACAAGCAGTACTTC. It translates to CATTPSDSYKQYF.

This clonotype has more than one count but fewer than ten. The genes are TRBV29-1 and TRBJ2-1; D is uncertain. The germline V and J ends were trimmed by 7 bases and 7 bases, with 11 bases remaining between them. The CDR3 runs 11 residues. Germline V lookup: CDR1 SQVTM, CDR2 ANQGSEA. CDR3 region: CSAFRRNEQFF. The CDR3 DNA sequence: TGCAGCGCTTTTAGACGGAATGAGCAGTTCTTC.

This clonotype was counted ten times or more. This sequence joins TRBV15 and TRBJ2-5; TRBD1 agrees at 11 bases. The CDR3 length is 14 residues. CDR1 and CDR2 from the germline V gene are LNHNV and YYDKDF (reference sequence). Unmatched junction bases numbered 3, after V lost 7 bases and J lost 2 bases. CDR3 amino acids: CATTRDRGQETQYF. The CDR3 nucleotides are TGTGCCACCACCCGGGACAGGGGGCAAGAGACCCAGTACTTC.

This clonotype was recorded many times. The chain joins TRBV7-2 to TRBJ1-2; no clear D gene. The ends were cut back, 1 base at V and 8 bases at J, with 14 bases in the middle. Germline V gene lookup returns CDR1 SGHTA and CDR2 FQGNSA. This CDR3 spans 14 amino acids. The CDR3 DNA sequence: TGTGCCAGCAGCTTAGAGGCAGGAATCGGAGGCTACACCTTC. This encodes CASSLEAGIGGYTF.

This clonotype was detected a few times. The J gene is TRBJ1-5, the V gene TRBV19; TRBD1 aligns across 11 bases. The CDR3 extends over 15 amino acids. Germline assignment: CDR1 LNHDA and CDR2 SQIVND (reference sequence). V was pared by 8 bases and J by 6 bases, with 9 bases of the junction left unmatched. The CDR3 reads CASSGTGGVGQPQHF. The CDR3, as DNA: TGTGCCAGTTCCGGGACAGGGGGTGTTGGTCAGCCCCAGCATTTT.